Below, 5 T cell receptor beta chains from the same sample are listed, as sequenced in a study of blood T cell repertoires in COVID-19. Sequencing used immunoSEQ multiplex PCR; TCRdb keeps in-frame clones, though not all of them. The sample consists of roughly 350,000 clones, under 95% of them appearing once. The sample taken for sequencing was peripheral blood. The receptor source for this set is a woman under 30 who had recovered from COVID-19.

The rearrangement links TRBV11-2 to TRBJ2-1, with TRBD2 matching 9 bases. The germline V gene encodes CDR1 SGHAT and CDR2 FQNNGV. This CDR3 spans 15 amino acids. With V trimmed by 4 bases and J by 6 bases, 7 bases remained unmatched. The CDR3 DNA is TGTGCCAGCAGCTCGCCGACTAGCGGTCCCAATGAGCAGTTCTTC. This encodes CASSSPTSGPNEQFF.

This chain connects TRBV29-1 to TRBJ2-5; 11 nucleotides match TRBD2. Trimming took 6 bases from V and 4 from J; bases not matched to a gene: 7. Per the germline V gene, CDR1 is SQVTM and CDR2 is ANQGSEA. This CDR3 is built from 14 residues. CDR3 sequence (DNA): TGCAGCGTGTCTAGCGGGAGGAGAGGAGAGACCCAGTACTTC. Protein product: CSVSSGRRGETQYF.

The chain joins TRBV19 to TRBJ1-2; TRBD1 matches at 10 bases. The ends lost 5 bases at V and 3 bases at J; junction bases unmatched: 9. Germline V gene lookup returns CDR1 LNHDA and CDR2 SQIVND (reference sequence). The CDR3 has 16 residues. The CDR3 sequence: CASSGRGTGVDYGYTF. The CDR3 nucleotides are TGTGCCAGTAGTGGACGTGGGACAGGGGTCGACTATGGCTACACCTTC.

CDR3 residues: CASSQRSGTANEKLFF. The CDR3 DNA reads TGCGCCAGCAGCCAAAGATCAGGGACAGCCAATGAAAAACTGTTTTTT. V gene TRBV4-3 combines with J gene TRBJ1-4; 7 positions match TRBD1. This CDR3 spans 16 amino acids. Germline CDR1 and CDR2: LGHNA and YSLEER. V was pared by 2 bases and J by 5 bases, with 8 bases of the junction left unmatched.

The rearrangement links TRBV6-2 or TRBV6-3 to TRBJ2-1; 8 bases are shared with TRBD2. The germline V gene encodes CDR1 MNHEY and CDR2 SVGEGT. CDR3 size: 13 residues. Unmatched junction bases numbered 5, after V lost 5 bases and J lost 8 bases. CDR3 nucleotides: TGTGCCAGCAGTCCGGGGGGGGGACATGAGCAGTTCTTC. It is translated as CASSPGGGHEQFF.